This T cell receptor (beta chain) was retrieved from a study of neoadjuvant nivolumab and ipilimumab in lung cancer. Germline values: CDR1 SEHNR, CDR2 FQNEAQ (reference sequence). CDR3 length equals 15 residues. V was pared by 2 bases and J by 4 bases, with 14 bases between. A note on this clone: The antigen is unknown.

General observations from the study: Resected-tumor TCR richness correlated positively with pretherapy blood richness. Resected tumors had greater TCR richness and clonality than uninvolved lung.

Generated by immunoSEQ multiplex PCR, the TCRdb table keeps only in-frame clones and is missing some. Of under 15,000 clones in the sample, nearly 70% were seen once. The V and J genes are TRBV7-9 and TRBJ2-5, with D tentatively TRBD1 or TRBD2 (5 bases each). The specimen was peripheral blood, collected after neoadjuvant nivolumab, alone or with ipilimumab, at or shortly before surgery. The clonotype comes from an adult with non-small cell lung cancer. The CDR3 DNA follows: TGTGCCAGCAGCTTATGGGCGGGTGGGGGAGAGACCCAGTACTTC. Amino acid sequence: CASSLWAGGGETQYF.